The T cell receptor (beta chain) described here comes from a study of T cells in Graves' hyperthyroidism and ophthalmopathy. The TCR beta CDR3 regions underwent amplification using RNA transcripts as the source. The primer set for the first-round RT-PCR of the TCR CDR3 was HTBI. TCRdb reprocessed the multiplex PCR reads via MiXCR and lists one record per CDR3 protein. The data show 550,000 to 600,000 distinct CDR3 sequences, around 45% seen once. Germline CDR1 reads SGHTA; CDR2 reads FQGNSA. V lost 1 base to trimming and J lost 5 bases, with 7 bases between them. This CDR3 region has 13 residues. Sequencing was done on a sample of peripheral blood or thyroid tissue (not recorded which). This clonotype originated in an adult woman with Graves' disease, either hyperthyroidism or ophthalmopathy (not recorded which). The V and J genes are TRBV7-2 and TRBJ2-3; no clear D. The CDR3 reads CASSLDPGDTQYF. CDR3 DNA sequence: TGTGCCAGCAGCTTAGATCCGGGAGATACGCAGTATTTT.